These 15 T cell receptor beta chains came from one sample sequenced in a study of blood T cell repertoires in COVID-19. Data came from immunoSEQ multiplex PCR; TCRdb stores just in-frame clones and leaves some out. Here the sample spans fewer than 700,000 clones, about 89% being singletons. The sample taken for sequencing was peripheral blood. Receptors were obtained from a woman aged 50 to 60 with COVID-19, enrolled during active disease.

This rearrangement joins TRBV28 to TRBJ1-1; a weak D match, TRBD1 (5 bases). Germline CDR1 is MDHEN and CDR2 is SYDVKM. The V gene lost 5 bases and the J gene lost 11 bases, with 15 bases spanning the gap. The CDR3 is 12 residues long. CDR3 sequence (DNA): TGTGCCAGCAGTCTCTTGAGGGAGGGGGCTTTCTTT. Protein product: CASSLLREGAFF.

This clone was seen a few times. The V and J genes are TRBV5-1 and TRBJ2-3, with 9 nucleotides matching TRBD2. Germline V lookup: CDR1 SGHRS, CDR2 YFSETQ. V gave up 0 bases and J gave up 6 bases; unmatched junction bases: 8. The CDR3 loop spans 16 amino acids. For the CDR3, the DNA is TGCGCCAGCAGCTTGGTCGTCTGGAGCGGGGGGGATACGCAGTATTTT. Translating gives CASSLVVWSGGDTQYF.

V is TRBV3-1 (or the pseudogene TRBV3-2) and J is TRBJ2-5, with 8 positions matching TRBD2. J lost 5 bases, V lost 5 bases, and 10 bases had no gene match. CDR1 and CDR2 from the germline V gene are LGHDT and YNNKEL (reference sequence). This CDR3 contains 15 residues. The CDR3 spells CASSSELRLAETQYF. CDR3 sequence (DNA): TGTGCCAGCAGCTCCGAACTTAGACTAGCGGAGACCCAGTACTTC.

The chain links TRBV7-6 to TRBJ2-5; 8 bases fit TRBD2. This CDR3 contains 13 residues. Per germline, CDR1 SGHVS and CDR2 FNYEAQ. With 7 bases clipped from V and 4 bases from J, the junction kept 5 bases outside the gene matches. CDR3: CASTATSVETQYF. The CDR3 region has the DNA TGTGCCAGCACCGCGACTAGCGTAGAGACCCAGTACTTC.

V gene TRBV4-1 combines with J gene TRBJ1-1; D is undetermined. Trimming took 0 bases from V and 11 from J, leaving 19 bases between them. The CDR3 has 15 amino acids. CDR1 and CDR2 (germline): MGHRA, YSYEKL. CDR3 DNA sequence: TGCGCCAGCAGCCAAGATCATGGGCAGGCCGCTGGGGCTTTCTTT. Its translation is CASSQDHGQAAGAFF.

The V gene is TRBV28, the J gene TRBJ1-2, with TRBD1 matching over 9 bases. CDR1 and CDR2 (germline): MDHEN, SYDVKM. The CDR3 length is 15 residues. V lost 6 bases and J lost 5; bases outside the gene matches: 10. The CDR3 DNA reads as TGTGCCAGCAGGTTTCCCCCTGGGACAGGGTATGGCTACACCTTC. The encoded protein is CASRFPPGTGYGYTF.

This rearrangement joins TRBV7-9 to TRBJ2-1; 14 bases match TRBD2. Germline values: CDR1 SEHNR, CDR2 FQNEAQ (reference sequence). V was pared by 5 bases and J by 8 bases, with 5 bases of the junction left unmatched. The CDR3 loop spans 15 amino acids. The CDR3 DNA reads as TGTGCCAGCAGCCCTGGGACTAGCGGGGGAGATGAGCAGTTCTTC. It codes for CASSPGTSGGDEQFF. The variable domain in full, with the rest retrieved from reference TRBV7-9 and TRBJ2-1, is DTGVSQNPRHKITKRGQNVTFRCDPISEHNRLYWYRQTLGQGPEFLTYFQNEAQLEKSRLLSDRFSAERPKGSFSTLEIQRTEQGDSAMYLCASSPGTSGGDEQFFGPGTRLTVL.

The J gene is TRBJ1-2, the V gene TRBV19; 7 nucleotides match TRBD1. CDR3 size: 15 residues. Per germline, CDR1 LNHDA and CDR2 SQIVND (reference sequence). J was trimmed by 6 bases and V by 5 bases; bases with no gene match: 12. The CDR3 region is CASSAHVDRDNGYTF. The CDR3 nucleotides read TGTGCCAGTAGTGCCCACGTAGACAGGGACAATGGCTACACCTTC.

V is TRBV5-1 and J is TRBJ2-3; D remains ambiguous. V was clipped by 0 bases and J by 2 bases, with 13 bases between them. This CDR3 spans 16 amino acids. Looked up from germline, CDR1 is SGHRS and CDR2 is YFSETQ. The CDR3 DNA reads as TGCGCCAGCAGCTTGGGGAGAAACCCTGCCACAGATACGCAGTATTTT. Its protein is CASSLGRNPATDTQYF.

The rearrangement uses TRBV15 and TRBJ1-2, with a tentative D call TRBD1 (5 bases). Trimming removed 1 base from V and 6 bases from J, with 18 bases in between. This CDR3 comprises 16 residues. Looked up from germline, CDR1 is LNHNV and CDR2 is YYDKDF (reference sequence). The CDR3 DNA follows: TGTGCCACCAGCAGAGGAGACAGTCTTTATTACAATGGCTACACCTTC. It encodes CATSRGDSLYYNGYTF.

This clone is a singleton in its sample. The chain carries TRBV5-1 and TRBJ2-7; 8 nucleotides line up with TRBD1. The junction had 6 bases not matched to a gene; V was cut back by 3 bases and J by 4 bases. The CDR3 consists of 14 residues. CDR1 and CDR2 (germline): SGHRS, YFSETQ. CDR3 region: CASSSRQGTYEQYF. The CDR3 DNA reads as TGCGCCAGCAGCTCCAGACAGGGGACTTACGAGCAGTACTTC.

The chain has TRBV3-1 (or the pseudogene TRBV3-2) and TRBJ2-1; 10 bases line up with TRBD2. The ends lost 4 bases at V and 6 bases at J; junction bases unmatched: 6. Germline V gene data show CDR1 as LGHDT and CDR2 as YNNKEL (reference sequence). The CDR3 spans 15 residues. The CDR3 reads CASSPEAGGRNEQFF. In DNA, the CDR3 is TGTGCCAGCAGCCCTGAAGCGGGGGGGCGCAATGAGCAGTTCTTC.

This clone was observed a single time. The chain carries TRBV4-1 and TRBJ1-1; D remains unclear. Germline assignment: CDR1 MGHRA and CDR2 YSYEKL. The V end lost 4 bases, the J end lost 1 base, and 10 bases lay between the germline ends. There are 14 residues in the CDR3. The CDR3: CASSPKEGNTEAFF. DNA for the CDR3: TGCGCCAGCAGCCCAAAAGAGGGGAACACTGAAGCTTTCTTT.

V is TRBV6-5 and J is TRBJ1-1, with D tentatively TRBD1 (6 bases). Deletions cut 5 bases from V and 5 bases from J, with 18 bases between. Germline values: CDR1 MNHEY, CDR2 SVGAGI. This CDR3 comprises 15 residues. CDR3 DNA sequence: TGTGCCAGCAGTATCTCTGACAAGGGGGTTACTGAAGCTTTCTTT. Its protein is CASSISDKGVTEAFF.

The chain combines TRBV28 with TRBJ1-2; D gene ambiguous. V was shortened by 6 bases and J by 0 bases, with 11 bases between the two germline ends. The CDR3 extends over 14 amino acids. CDR1 MDHEN and CDR2 SYDVKM come from the germline V gene. The CDR3 region is CASSPSGANYGYTF. The CDR3, as DNA: TGTGCCAGCAGCCCCTCGGGAGCTAACTATGGCTACACCTTC.